The 3 T cell receptor beta chains below all came from one sample that was sequenced in a study of T cell changes during pregnancy in multiple sclerosis. The assay was immunoSEQ multiplex PCR, and TCRdb's table has in-frame clones only and misses some. Seen here are about 39,000 clones, roughly 94% observed once, and the top ten hold around 1.6%. Sequenced here: peripheral blood, sampled in the third trimester of pregnancy. Every receptor here comes from a female donor with multiple sclerosis, enrolled in a pregnancy study.

The chain has TRBV11-3 and TRBJ2-7, with D unclear. In germline, CDR1 is SGHNT, CDR2 YENEEA. The CDR3 is made up of 14 amino acids. Trimming removed 1 base at V and 2 bases at J, with 9 bases between. The CDR3 loop is CASSLVGSTYEQYF. CDR3 DNA: TGTGCCAGCAGCTTAGTGGGCAGTACCTACGAGCAGTACTTC.

The V gene is TRBV10-3, the J gene TRBJ2-3; D possibly corresponds to TRBD2 (6 bases). V dropped 3 bases and J dropped 0 bases, with 13 bases sitting between them. Germline CDR1 is ENHRY and CDR2 is SYGVKD. This CDR3 has 16 amino acids. The CDR3 here is CAISEVTGASTDTQYF. As DNA, the CDR3 is TGTGCCATCAGTGAAGTGACGGGAGCTAGCACAGATACGCAGTATTTT.

J is TRBJ1-5 and V is TRBV27, with a weak D call TRBD1 (6 bases). The V end lost 6 bases, the J end lost 2 bases, and 14 bases lay between the germline ends. Germline CDR1 and CDR2: MNHEY and SMNVEV (reference sequence). This CDR3 spans 15 amino acids. This CDR3 is CASSLGALGNQPQHF. Written as DNA, the CDR3 is TGTGCCAGCAGCTTGGGGGCTTTGGGCAATCAGCCCCAGCATTTT.